Listed below are T cell receptor beta chains from one sample, sequenced in a study of radiotherapy plus CTLA-4 blockade in lung cancer. Data came from immunoSEQ multiplex PCR; TCRdb stores just in-frame clones and leaves some out. The table lists about 87,000 clones, approximately 86% of them singletons. This specimen was peripheral blood, taken from a patient treated with radiotherapy plus ipilimumab. These receptors originate from a human donor with non-small cell lung cancer that progressed on radiotherapy plus ipilimumab. Both conserved end residues are part of each CDR3. Each record gives: D gene, CDR3 length, J gene, clone size, V gene, CDR3 protein, CDR3 DNA. The D gene is left open where the match is weak. Where a row states a size, it is once, few, many or the class of an expanded clone; other rows omit it.

d_gene: TRBD1; len: 15; j_gene: TRBJ2-7; abundance: few; v_gene: TRBV5-1; CDR3aa: CASRSGQGASYEQYF; CDR3nt: TGCGCCAGCAGGTCGGGACAGGGGGCCTCCTACGAGCAGTACTTC
d_gene: -; len: 13; j_gene: TRBJ1-4; abundance: few; v_gene: TRBV5-1; CDR3aa: CASSLGQNEKLFF; CDR3nt: TGCGCCAGCAGCTTGGGACAGAATGAAAAACTGTTTTTT
d_gene: -; len: 15; j_gene: TRBJ1-5; abundance: -; v_gene: TRBV18; CDR3aa: CASSPEYRDNQPQHF; CDR3nt: TGTGCCAGCTCACCAGAGTACAGGGACAATCAGCCCCAGCATTTT
d_gene: -; len: 16; j_gene: TRBJ2-3; abundance: -; v_gene: TRBV25-1; CDR3aa: CASSEYYGVIADTQYF; CDR3nt: TGTGCCAGCAGTGAATATTACGGGGTGATTGCAGATACGCAGTATTTT
d_gene: -; len: 14; j_gene: TRBJ2-7; abundance: -; v_gene: TRBV4-1; CDR3aa: CASSQDTGRYEQYF; CDR3nt: TGCGCCAGCAGCCAAGATACGGGTAGATACGAGCAGTACTTC
d_gene: -; len: 14; j_gene: TRBJ2-7; abundance: -; v_gene: TRBV28; CDR3aa: CASSFFGSTYEQYF; CDR3nt: TGTGCCAGCAGTTTTTTTGGGAGCACCTACGAGCAGTACTTC
d_gene: -; len: 15; j_gene: TRBJ2-6; abundance: -; v_gene: TRBV18; CDR3aa: CASSPLSSGANVLTF; CDR3nt: TGTGCCAGCTCACCACTCTCTTCTGGGGCCAACGTCCTGACTTTC
d_gene: TRBD2; len: 17; j_gene: TRBJ2-2; abundance: -; v_gene: TRBV9; CDR3aa: CASSPAVAGGRNGELFF; CDR3nt: TGTGCCAGCAGCCCCGCGGTAGCGGGGGGACGAAACGGGGAGCTGTTTTTT
d_gene: -; len: 14; j_gene: TRBJ2-2; abundance: -; v_gene: TRBV19; CDR3aa: CASSGYPGTGELFF; CDR3nt: TGTGCCAGTAGTGGGTACCCTGGGACCGGGGAGCTGTTTTTT
d_gene: TRBD2; len: 16; j_gene: TRBJ2-5; abundance: -; v_gene: TRBV7-2; CDR3aa: CASSQYAGTSEETQYF; CDR3nt: TGTGCCAGCAGCCAGTATGCCGGGACTAGCGAAGAGACCCAGTACTTC
d_gene: TRBD1; len: 14; j_gene: TRBJ1-5; abundance: -; v_gene: TRBV18; CDR3aa: CASSPDRVGQPQHF; CDR3nt: TGTGCCAGCTCACCGGACAGGGTCGGGCAGCCCCAGCATTTT
d_gene: -; len: 12; j_gene: TRBJ1-6; abundance: -; v_gene: TRBV2; CDR3aa: CASLAGTSPLHF; CDR3nt: TGTGCCAGCCTTGCAGGGACTTCACCCCTCCACTTT
d_gene: TRBD2; len: 13; j_gene: TRBJ2-5; abundance: once; v_gene: TRBV29-1; CDR3aa: CSGVGLAGETQYF; CDR3nt: TGCAGCGGGGTCGGACTAGCGGGAGAGACCCAGTACTTC
d_gene: -; len: 13; j_gene: TRBJ2-7; abundance: -; v_gene: TRBV27; CDR3aa: CASSLMYPYEQYF; CDR3nt: TGTGCCAGCAGTTTAATGTACCCCTACGAGCAGTACTTC
d_gene: -; len: 15; j_gene: TRBJ2-7; abundance: -; v_gene: TRBV5-1; CDR3aa: CASSSARTPPYEQYF; CDR3nt: TGCGCCAGCAGCTCCGCCAGGACACCCCCCTACGAGCAGTACTTC
d_gene: TRBD2; len: 14; j_gene: TRBJ2-3; abundance: -; v_gene: TRBV2; CDR3aa: CASRLGRAADTQYF; CDR3nt: TGTGCCAGCAGGCTCGGGAGGGCCGCTGATACGCAGTATTTT
d_gene: -; len: 12; j_gene: TRBJ1-1; abundance: -; v_gene: TRBV5-5; CDR3aa: CASSLEFTEAFF; CDR3nt: TGTGCCAGCAGCTTGGAGTTTACTGAAGCTTTCTTT
d_gene: -; len: 15; j_gene: TRBJ1-5; abundance: -; v_gene: TRBV25-1; CDR3aa: CASSESASDNQPQHF; CDR3nt: TGTGCCAGCAGTGAGTCGGCAAGTGACAATCAGCCCCAGCATTTT
d_gene: -; len: 14; j_gene: TRBJ2-7; abundance: -; v_gene: TRBV5-4; CDR3aa: CASSKSTTSYEQYF; CDR3nt: TGTGCCAGCAGCAAGAGTACAACTTCCTACGAGCAGTACTTC
d_gene: -; len: 16; j_gene: TRBJ1-4; abundance: -; v_gene: TRBV5-1; CDR3aa: CASSLAWDTTNEKLFF; CDR3nt: TGCGCCAGCAGCTTGGCTTGGGATACAACTAATGAAAAACTGTTTTTT
d_gene: -; len: 18; j_gene: TRBJ1-6; abundance: -; v_gene: TRBV4-3; CDR3aa: CASSTRTGTVFYNSPLHF; CDR3nt: TGCGCCAGCAGCACCCGTACCGGGACGGTCTTTTATAATTCACCCCTCCACTTT
d_gene: -; len: 14; j_gene: TRBJ1-2; abundance: -; v_gene: TRBV2; CDR3aa: CATLGEGVDYGYTF; CDR3nt: TGTGCCACCCTGGGGGAGGGGGTGGACTATGGCTACACCTTC
d_gene: TRBD1; len: 14; j_gene: TRBJ1-4; abundance: few; v_gene: TRBV7-9; CDR3aa: CASSADRGREKLFF; CDR3nt: TGTGCCAGCAGCGCAGACAGGGGGCGGGAAAAACTGTTTTTT
d_gene: -; len: 15; j_gene: TRBJ1-3; abundance: -; v_gene: TRBV5-1; CDR3aa: CASSLAGGTGNTIYF; CDR3nt: TGCGCCAGCAGCTTGGCGGGTGGGACTGGAAACACCATATATTTT
d_gene: TRBD1; len: 15; j_gene: TRBJ1-5; abundance: -; v_gene: TRBV5-8; CDR3aa: CASSLGQGKSQPQHF; CDR3nt: TGTGCCAGCAGCTTAGGACAGGGAAAAAGTCAGCCCCAGCATTTT
d_gene: -; len: 13; j_gene: TRBJ1-2; abundance: -; v_gene: TRBV28; CDR3aa: CASNLPGAGGYTF; CDR3nt: TGTGCCAGCAACCTCCCGGGGGCGGGGGGCTACACCTTC
d_gene: -; len: 15; j_gene: TRBJ1-2; abundance: -; v_gene: TRBV4-2; CDR3aa: CASSQEGKGPRGYTF; CDR3nt: TGTGCCAGCAGCCAAGAGGGAAAGGGCCCTAGGGGCTACACCTTC
d_gene: TRBD2; len: 15; j_gene: TRBJ2-1; abundance: -; v_gene: TRBV7-7; CDR3aa: CASSLGLAGGDEQFF; CDR3nt: TGTGCTAGCAGCTTGGGACTAGCGGGGGGTGATGAGCAGTTCTTC
d_gene: -; len: 14; j_gene: TRBJ2-3; abundance: -; v_gene: TRBV4-2; CDR3aa: CASSQDIRTDTQYF; CDR3nt: TGTGCCAGCAGCCAAGATATCCGCACAGATACGCAGTATTTT
d_gene: TRBD2; len: 19; j_gene: TRBJ2-6; abundance: -; v_gene: TRBV19; CDR3aa: CASKFGGVGGRPGANVLTF; CDR3nt: TGTGCCAGTAAATTCGGTGGTGTGGGCGGGAGGCCTGGGGCCAACGTCCTGACTTTC
d_gene: TRBD1; len: 15; j_gene: TRBJ1-2; abundance: -; v_gene: TRBV19; CDR3aa: CASSPRVGTGVGYTF; CDR3nt: TGTGCCAGTAGTCCCCGAGTTGGGACAGGGGTTGGCTACACCTTC
d_gene: -; len: 16; j_gene: TRBJ1-3; abundance: few; v_gene: TRBV4-2; CDR3aa: CASSQDGDSSGNTIYF; CDR3nt: TGTGCCAGCAGCCAAGATGGGGATAGCTCTGGAAACACCATATATTTT